Listed below are T cell receptor beta chains from one sample, sequenced in a study of radiation and T cells in renal cell carcinoma. Assay used: immunoSEQ multiplex PCR; TCRdb lists only in-frame clones, some missing. The sample gives roughly 100,000 clones, around nine tenths of which show up once; approximately 8% is in the top ten. This sample comprised blood, obtained from a patient whose treatment included radiotherapy and nephrectomy. All receptors come from a man in his fifties or sixties with renal cell carcinoma. The conserved cysteine and the conserved F or W are not part of the CDR3 here. D genes are given only for firm matches.

V gene: TRBV7-2; D gene: NA; J gene: TRBJ2-5; CDR3 length: 12; CDR3 protein: ASSLWEAQETQY
V gene: TRBV27; D gene: TRBD1; J gene: TRBJ1-4; CDR3 length: 14; CDR3 protein: ASRAGTGGSNEKLF
V gene: TRBV30; D gene: NA; J gene: TRBJ1-5; CDR3 length: 12; CDR3 protein: AWSPSGEGQPQH
V gene: TRBV27; D gene: NA; J gene: TRBJ2-1; CDR3 length: 13; CDR3 protein: ASSFLGLRNNEQF
V gene: TRBV10-3; D gene: NA; J gene: TRBJ1-3; CDR3 length: 12; CDR3 protein: AMGQGLSGNTIY
V gene: TRBV9; D gene: TRBD1; J gene: TRBJ1-4; CDR3 length: 14; CDR3 protein: ASSVGQDLYNEKLF
V gene: TRBV30; D gene: NA; J gene: TRBJ2-7; CDR3 length: 11; CDR3 protein: AWSGDNSYEQY
V gene: TRBV7-8; D gene: TRBD1; J gene: TRBJ1-1; CDR3 length: 16; CDR3 protein: ASSFTPERQGINTEAF
V gene: TRBV5-1; D gene: TRBD2; J gene: TRBJ2-3; CDR3 length: 12; CDR3 protein: ASKREAGTDTQY
V gene: TRBV7-9; D gene: NA; J gene: TRBJ2-6; CDR3 length: 9; CDR3 protein: ASSGANVLT
V gene: TRBV12-5; D gene: TRBD1; J gene: TRBJ2-6; CDR3 length: 16; CDR3 protein: ASGLLGQGALGANVLT
V gene: TRBV27; D gene: NA; J gene: TRBJ2-2; CDR3 length: 13; CDR3 protein: ASTTRLTNTGELF
V gene: TRBV6-5; D gene: NA; J gene: TRBJ1-2; CDR3 length: 10; CDR3 protein: ASRTGNYGYT
V gene: TRBV5-1; D gene: TRBD1; J gene: TRBJ2-7; CDR3 length: 12; CDR3 protein: ASSPGQGAYEQY
V gene: TRBV29-1; D gene: TRBD2; J gene: TRBJ2-1; CDR3 length: 13; CDR3 protein: SIVGSSGGAGEQF
V gene: TRBV6-5; D gene: NA; J gene: TRBJ2-1; CDR3 length: 14; CDR3 protein: ASSLGPDSSYNEQF
V gene: TRBV18; D gene: TRBD1; J gene: TRBJ2-7; CDR3 length: 13; CDR3 protein: ASSPPGQGAYEQY
V gene: TRBV12-2; D gene: NA; J gene: TRBJ2-7; CDR3 length: 13; CDR3 protein: ASRPRDRRLYEQY
V gene: TRBV2; D gene: NA; J gene: TRBJ2-4; CDR3 length: 13; CDR3 protein: ASSARGVAKNIQY
V gene: TRBV29-1; D gene: NA; J gene: TRBJ2-7; CDR3 length: 9; CDR3 protein: SVAILHEQY
V gene: TRBV11-2; D gene: TRBD2; J gene: TRBJ2-1; CDR3 length: 12; CDR3 protein: ASSLGLAANEQF
V gene: TRBV5-1; D gene: NA; J gene: TRBJ1-1; CDR3 length: 14; CDR3 protein: ASSLVEGVMNTEAF
V gene: TRBV19; D gene: TRBD1; J gene: TRBJ2-7; CDR3 length: 14; CDR3 protein: ASSIFTGTGSYEQY
V gene: TRBV7-3; D gene: NA; J gene: TRBJ1-1; CDR3 length: 13; CDR3 protein: ASSLTATMNTEAF
V gene: TRBV19; D gene: NA; J gene: TRBJ2-7; CDR3 length: 13; CDR3 protein: ASSIEDRSTYEQY
V gene: TRBV10-3; D gene: TRBD1; J gene: TRBJ2-3; CDR3 length: 13; CDR3 protein: AISEATGARDTQY
V gene: TRBV30; D gene: TRBD1; J gene: TRBJ1-4; CDR3 length: 12; CDR3 protein: AWSGGQLNEKLF
V gene: TRBV28; D gene: NA; J gene: TRBJ2-7; CDR3 length: 11; CDR3 protein: ASVPSIRREQY
V gene: TRBV5-4; D gene: TRBD2; J gene: TRBJ2-5; CDR3 length: 13; CDR3 protein: ASSPQGLASETQY
V gene: TRBV9; D gene: TRBD2; J gene: TRBJ2-3; CDR3 length: 14; CDR3 protein: ASSKRLANLEDTQY
V gene: TRBV7-6; D gene: TRBD2; J gene: TRBJ2-1; CDR3 length: 14; CDR3 protein: ASSLGAPSGPNEQF
V gene: TRBV15; D gene: NA; J gene: TRBJ1-5; CDR3 length: 13; CDR3 protein: ATSRARGTNQPQH
V gene: TRBV7-2; D gene: NA; J gene: TRBJ2-7; CDR3 length: 12; CDR3 protein: ASSLVSAQNEQY
V gene: TRBV5-5; D gene: NA; J gene: TRBJ1-1; CDR3 length: 12; CDR3 protein: ASSLAPGNTEAF
V gene: TRBV5-1; D gene: NA; J gene: TRBJ2-5; CDR3 length: 10; CDR3 protein: ASSLAWETQY
V gene: TRBV6-1; D gene: NA; J gene: TRBJ2-7; CDR3 length: 12; CDR3 protein: ASSEWWTEYEQY
V gene: TRBV5-1; D gene: TRBD2; J gene: TRBJ2-1; CDR3 length: 14; CDR3 protein: ASTHGLAGGDNEQF
V gene: TRBV10-1; D gene: NA; J gene: TRBJ2-5; CDR3 length: 11; CDR3 protein: ASSPQRGETQY
V gene: TRBV28; D gene: NA; J gene: TRBJ1-2; CDR3 length: 13; CDR3 protein: ASTPLYGVDYGYT
V gene: TRBV7-2; D gene: TRBD1; J gene: TRBJ1-2; CDR3 length: 14; CDR3 protein: ASRHTWTGSNYGYT